Sequencing of this TCR beta chain was carried out in a study of Ad26.COV2.S vaccination and SARS-CoV-2 variants. As for the study in general: The donor belonged to the COV1001 Ad26.COV2.S trial arm.

The germline CDR1 and CDR2 sequences are GTSNPN and SVGIG (reference sequence). Trimming cost V 2 bases and J 3 bases; bases outside gene matches: 8. CDR3 length equals 17 residues. Treatment given: about 20 received Ad26.COV2.S at low or high dose, single or two shots; about 5 received placebo; per-sample allocation not given. The samples date from day 63 after the first vaccine or placebo injection. An Ad26 vector that expressed Wuhan-strain SARS-CoV-2 spike constituted the vaccine. Clones were sequenced by immunoSEQ multiplex PCR, and TCRdb holds only the in-frame ones, with some missing. The sample yields 250,000 or so clones, around 88% seen once.

The receptor was isolated from a person aged 18-65 years who received the Ad26.COV2.S COVID-19 vaccine or a placebo. The rearrangement uses TRBV30 and TRBJ2-1; 12 bases fit TRBD2. The source was peripheral blood, collected in a trial of Ad26.COV2.S vaccine versus placebo. For the CDR3, the DNA is TGTGCCTGGAGTAAAACCCGGACTAGCGGGAACTACAATGAGCAGTTCTTC. This gives the protein CAWSKTRTSGNYNEQFF.